What follows describes a single T cell receptor beta chain. Its antigen is not known. Trimming took 3 bases from V and 7 from J; bases not matched to a gene: 12. Per germline, CDR1 SGDLS and CDR2 YYNGEE. This CDR3 has 15 residues. Data came from immunoSEQ multiplex PCR; TCRdb stores just in-frame clones and leaves some out. The sample includes approximately 640,000 clones, less than 95% of them seen just once. The sample belongs to a study of shared clonotypes between healthy human individuals. General study findings and limits: Enrolling few donors narrowed the genetic and exposure-history diversity that was represented. Against clonotypes common to all four donors, non-shared ones had lower generation probabilities. Several donors showed sharing of approximately 5% of naive CD4 clonotypes.

Sequencing input: memory CD8+ T cells from PBMCs. Subset reported: CD45RO+ cells pooled with CCR7-negative TemRA cells. The source is a man aged 18 to 29 in good health. Some clones in this sample may be carry-over from other donors' samples. The chain combines TRBV9 with TRBJ2-7; 8 nucleotides line up with TRBD2. CDR3 loop: CASSEGGAGEWEQYF. The CDR3 region has the DNA TGTGCCAGCAGCGAGGGTGGAGCGGGAGAGTGGGAGCAGTACTTC.